These T cell receptor beta chains were read from a single sample in a study of persistence of HIV-infected CD4 T cells. The table came from immunoSEQ multiplex PCR; TCRdb's copy has only in-frame clones and leaves some out. The repertoire consists of 40,000 to 55,000 clones, with about 87% occurring once and the leading ten covering around 3.2%. The antigens for these receptors are not known. Sample: CD4+ T cells sorted from PBMCs after approximately 20-hour stimulation, taken from a patient who received antiretroviral therapy. The receptor set was obtained from an adult woman with HIV who was CMV-seropositive. Each CDR3 is given with its conserved first and last residue.

TRBV5-1 CASSLDGDSNQPQHF
TRBV5-6 CASSLGTLTGELFF
TRBV5-4 CASSLGLAGAGDTQYF
TRBV11-3 CASSLSQGTEAFF
TRBV24-1 CATRTSGDNEQFF
TRBV18 CASSPASTDTQYF
TRBV11-2 CASSSRRDLNTEAFF
TRBV7-9 CASSPTGVNTGELFF
TRBV7-6 CASSSHGLAATGTQYF
TRBV6-5 CASSPGTGFHSPLHF
TRBV10-3 CAISESWQNTEAFF
TRBV14 CASSQVKRLAGITGELFF
TRBV19 CASSIGRGQSYEQYF
TRBV11-3 CASSWDSSSYNEQFF
TRBV18 CASSPRGTGNSPLHF
TRBV5-8 CASSSQPGLVTDTQYF
TRBV9 CASSVGEGLAGALTPYEQYF
TRBV9 CASSVSGVGTDTQYF
TRBV6-6 CAIPGSWSSNQPQHF
TRBV9 CASSPGGVLEQYF
TRBV28 CASSFPKPGLASYEQYF
TRBV12-3/TRBV12-4 CASSPDMGEQYF
TRBV12-3/TRBV12-4 CASSPRRGEQYF
TRBV5-6 CASSSGLLGGEKLFF
TRBV5-5 CASSPPLSGRAPYEQYF
TRBV5-1 CASSLEPSREKLFF
TRBV5-1 CASRLGQGGNQPQHF
TRBV28 CASTRGTGYGYTF
TRBV2 CASRRTDTQYF
TRBV7-9 CAKGGDNQNTGELFF
TRBV28 CASTLPGQGFYEQYF
TRBV5-1 CASSGKLGLAGGQGLTDTQYF
TRBV2 CASRTYNEQFF
TRBV3-1/TRBV3-2 CASRTGGSGYTF
TRBV18 CASSLSGTSTGELFF
TRBV27 CASSTGQGGSEAFF
TRBV4-1 CASSLRQSADTQYF
TRBV30 CAWSAFGAQNEKLFF
TRBV11-3 CASSSRVHPYEQYF
TRBV7-2 CASSESTGGYGYTF
TRBV6-1 CASSDGLAGAYEQYF
TRBV9 CASSGIRTGLTGELFF
TRBV28 CASSQGAGDTQYF
TRBV3-1/TRBV3-2 CASSQPGHGYETQYF
TRBV7-2 CASSLAAGGNTEAFF
TRBV5-1 CASSPGGTGSYGYTF
TRBV3-1/TRBV3-2 CASSQEGGPAKNIQYF
TRBV19 CASSSGETQYF
TRBV2 CASSLDSGSTF
TRBV3-1/TRBV3-2 CASTSLGAFSYNEQFF
TRBV7-2 CASSLVSSGGGNQETQYF
TRBV21-1 CASSKGTGGRTEAFF
TRBV6-5 CATMVGGSYEQYF
TRBV3-1/TRBV3-2 CASGNTGELFF
TRBV28 CASSYTGREYGYTF
TRBV4-1 CASSQEREVLNEQFF
TRBV6-4 CASSEVPRRRDTEAFF
TRBV5-1 CASSLGQGITRVNGYTF
TRBV24-1 CATSEHSPKRETQYF
TRBV28 CASSWGSFEQYF